The clone carrying this T cell receptor (beta chain) was recorded a few times. Its antigen is not known. Sequenced by immunoSEQ multiplex PCR; TCRdb stores in-frame clones only, minus some. The repertoire has 55,000 to 80,000 clones, about three quarters of them found once; the top ten carry around 4.3%. Single viable CD3+CD4+CD8-CD45RO+ cells were sorted as the memory CD4+ T cells. The data belong to a study of memory CD4+ T cells and cytomegalovirus serostatus. Study-level findings and limits: Median bootstrapped AUC for CMV status was around 0.96 originally, 0.75 to 0.91 US-trained. Each of approximately 69 CMV-associated TCRbeta sequences occurred in one to five individuals.

Trimming at V came to 5 bases and at J to 9 bases, leaving 14 bases not matched to a gene. The CDR3 length is 16 residues. Germline values: CDR1 SGHRS, CDR2 YFSETQ. Sample: memory CD4+ T cells from blood. This rearrangement joins TRBV5-1 to TRBJ2-1; 10 positions match TRBD2. The receptor was isolated from an adult in good health and CMV-seropositive. Written as DNA, the CDR3 is TGCGCCAGCAGTCACTCAGCGGGGGGGCGGCGTGGTGAGCAGTTCTTC. It encodes CASSHSAGGRRGEQFF.